The T cell receptor beta chain under discussion was sequenced for a study of beta chain features in type 1 diabetes listed by TCRdb under 2018. General notes on the study: Mean age, gender distribution, total cell number and subset yield were not different between patients and healthy donors. Across all samples, fewer than 110,000,000 sorted cells were examined, and cell number per subset correlated strongly with RNA yield. The study compared the TCRB repertoires of sorted circulating CD4+ T cell subsets in recently diagnosed type 1 diabetes patients with those in matched healthy donors. Whereas all 30 or so donors provided naive and central memory subsets, regulatory and stem cell-like memory subsets were isolated from just 8 patients and roughly eight healthy donors. Here is what the overall study found, with its caveats: PCR might favor shorter templates, but patient and control samples were amplified and corrected together, so any skew would affect both groups equally. Fewer insertions and more nucleotide deletions at VDJ recombination sites were observed in patients with type 1 diabetes, implying thymic rearrangement abnormalities. Sequencing cDNA rather than genomic DNA could over-represent highly expressing activated cells, although activation and CD3 levels did not differ between groups. A moderate but significant shortening of TCRB CDR3 length was observed in type 1 diabetes patients in all four CD4+ subsets. Naive, central memory and regulatory TCRB repertoires appeared to be more alike among patients than among healthy donors. HLA sub-analyses involved small numbers of individuals, so any influence of HLA type on TCRB rearrangement remained unresolved.

Measured from the cysteine to the phenylalanine, the CDR3 is 16 residues long. The CDR3 DNA has 48 bases and is translated from base 1. The germline V gene sets CDR1 to SGHDT and CDR2 to YYEEEE. Trimmed from V: 4 bases; trimmed from J: 1 base; junction bases lacking a gene match: 8. This clone has more than one count but fewer than ten. Its binding antigen is unknown. No clone much larger than this one lies a single base away; base qualities are absent. Each donor gave one peripheral blood draw, approximately 0.11 L on average, collected into heparinised tubes. A BD FACSAria II and a panel including CD45RO, CCR7, CD25, CD127, CD95 and CD27 were used to sort naive, central memory, regulatory and stem cell-like memory CD4+ T cells. Purity was above 95% for every sorted population. PBMCs were isolated immediately by Lymphoprep density gradient centrifugation and stained directly without culture. So that batch effects would be minimized, each experiment stained and sorted samples in pairs, pairing one healthy donor with one patient.

All of the isolated RNA was reverse transcribed with the High Capacity cDNA Reverse Transcription Kit, so expressed TCRB transcripts were sequenced. Deep immunoSEQ sequencing was applied to naive, central memory and regulatory T cell samples, giving an average of around 3.8 million total reads per sample. After sorted cells were lysed in RLT buffer, RNA was extracted with DNase-treated RNeasy Micro or Mini kits, with the choice depending on cell number. To prevent cross-contamination, every cell subset was processed on its own, while patient and healthy donor samples were processed together. TCRB sequences were amplified from cDNA with the immunoSEQ multiplex PCR, producing 87-bp fragments spanning the CDR3 region. Sequencing of the amplicons was performed on the Illumina HiSeq platform. The study's processing was this. PCR bias was computationally corrected using synthetic template baselines, reads within Hamming distance 2 were collapsed, and singletons that could not be merged were discarded. By aligning reads against IMGT, V, D and J genes, CDR3 length, and insertions or deletions at six rearrangement sites were assigned. Within each subset, clonotype counts were normalized to the number of sorted cells before true diversity and Gini coefficients were calculated with the tcR R package. Repertoire sharing was quantified using the overlap coefficient calculated on TCRB nucleotide sequences. Out-of-frame TCRB sequences from naive cells were analyzed to stand in for the pre-selection repertoire. TCRdb obtained this table from immuneACCESS and retained in-frame rearrangements with V and J assigned. These tables miss some clones; where compared with another copy, unresolved V genes account for less than half of the shortfall, and the remainder is unexplained. V, J and clone size were drawn from that table, and D and trimming were deduced from the DNA. Counted in this sample were about 740,000 clones; 13% of them appeared once. Less than 0.025% of the sample is taken by the ten largest.

Sequenced sample: naive CD4+ T cells from blood. Taken with the paper, the label for cell subset or site translates to: true naive CD4+ T cells. This clonotype was sampled from a man between 18 and 35 years old with type 1 diabetes. The V and J segments used are TRBV5-6 and TRBJ1-3; 7 central nucleotides agree with TRBD1. At the DNA level, the sequence is TGTGCCAGCAGCAGACCCGGACAGGTTTCTGGAAACACCATATATTTT. Translation gives CASSRPGQVSGNTIYF.